A single sample gave rise to the 30 T cell receptor beta chains below, sequenced in a study of radiotherapy plus CTLA-4 blockade in lung cancer. Only in-frame clones appear in the TCRdb table, and some are missing; sequencing was by immunoSEQ multiplex PCR. The sample shows tens of thousands of clones, roughly 79% of them seen only once. The starting material was peripheral blood, obtained from a patient treated with radiotherapy plus ipilimumab. The receptors were gathered from a human donor with non-small cell lung cancer whose response to radiotherapy plus ipilimumab could not be evaluated. Some clones in this sample may be carry-over from other donors' samples.

This clone was found a few times. This same CDR3 is encoded by further DNA sequences in the sample. CDR3 nucleotide sequence: TGTGCCAGCAGCACTAGCTTCGGGGAGCTGTTTTTT. This sequence encodes CASSTSFGELFF. The genes are TRBV7-6 and TRBJ2-2; D possibly corresponds to TRBD2 (6 bases). The CDR3 runs to 12 residues. Germline V gene sequence: CDR1 SGHVS, CDR2 FNYEAQ. Trimming took off 5 bases at V and 7 bases at J, with 8 bases between the two ends.

The chain joins TRBV30 to TRBJ2-7; 9 nucleotides align to TRBD1. Germline CDR1 and CDR2: GTSNPN and SVGIG (reference sequence). J gave up 6 bases and V 7 bases, and 7 bases lay outside the gene matches. This CDR3 contains 12 residues. The CDR3 sequence is CAYNRGLGEQYF. CDR3 sequence (DNA): TGTGCCTACAACAGGGGGCTCGGCGAGCAGTACTTC. The full variable domain, in which reference TRBV30 and TRBJ2-7 provide the parts outside the CDR3, is SQTIHQWPATLVQPVGSPLSLECTVEGTSNPNLYWYRQAAGRGLQLLFYSVGIGQISSEVPQNLSASRPQDRQFILSSKKLLLSDSGFYLCAYNRGLGEQYFGPGTRLTVT.

The chain couples TRBV10-2 to TRBJ1-5; 9 bases line up with TRBD1. CDR3 length: 16 amino acids. The germline V gene encodes CDR1 WSHSY and CDR2 SAAADI. The trim removed 5 bases at V and 0 bases at J, leaving 5 bases unmatched. CDR3 nucleotide sequence: TGCGCCAGCAGTAAGGACAGGGGACATAGCAATCAGCCCCAGCATTTT. Its protein product is CASSKDRGHSNQPQHF.

The chain recombines TRBV5-1 with TRBJ2-5; D possibly corresponds to TRBD2 (5 bases). The germline V gene has CDR1 SGHRS and CDR2 YFSETQ. CDR3 size: 14 residues. Trimming left V 1 base short and J 1 base short, with 8 bases between. CDR3 residues: CASSLNGIQETQYF. CDR3 sequence (DNA): TGCGCCAGCAGCTTGAACGGGATCCAAGAGACCCAGTACTTC.

The chain employs TRBV5-4 and TRBJ2-5; 8 bases line up with TRBD2. Germline-derived CDR1 and CDR2 are SGHNT and YYREEE (reference sequence). This CDR3 spans 14 amino acids. The junction had 6 bases not matched to a gene; V was cut back by 4 bases and J by 4 bases. The CDR3 DNA follows: TGTGCCAGCAGCACCTGGACTAGCCGAGAGACCCAGTACTTC. It yields the protein CASSTWTSRETQYF.

This chain joins TRBV5-1 and TRBJ2-7; 7 bases match TRBD1. Germline-derived CDR1 and CDR2 are SGHRS and YFSETQ. Trimming removed 4 bases from V and 1 base from J; junction bases left unmatched: 5. This CDR3 comprises 14 residues. CDR3 in DNA: TGCGCCAGCAGCCCCGAGACAGGGTCCTACGAGCAGTACTTC. This codes for CASSPETGSYEQYF.

The chain links TRBV28 to TRBJ2-6; TRBD1 agrees at 8 bases. Per the germline V gene, CDR1 is MDHEN and CDR2 is SYDVKM. After removal of 5 bases from V and 1 base from J, the junction contained 10 bases not matched to a gene. This CDR3 has 18 amino acids. The CDR3: CASSLLGQVASGANVLTF. CDR3 sequence (DNA): TGTGCCAGCAGTCTCCTGGGACAGGTAGCATCTGGGGCCAACGTCCTGACTTTC.

The DNA of the CDR3 is TGTGCCAGCAGCTTACCAGGGGGTTATGGCTACACCTTC. This translates into CASSLPGGYGYTF. The V gene is TRBV11-2, the J gene TRBJ1-2; TRBD1 matches 7 bases. This CDR3 is 13 amino acids long. With 2 bases clipped from V and 5 bases from J, the junction kept 2 bases outside the gene matches. CDR1 and CDR2 from the germline V gene are SGHAT and FQNNGV.

The chain uses TRBV5-1 and TRBJ2-3; D may be TRBD2 (5 bases). Per germline, CDR1 SGHRS and CDR2 YFSETQ. Trimming stripped 0 bases from V and 2 bases from J, with 10 bases between. The length of the CDR3 is 15 residues. The CDR3, as DNA: TGCGCCAGCAGCTTGGAGATAGGACTCACAGATACGCAGTATTTT. Its protein is CASSLEIGLTDTQYF.

V and J are TRBV5-1 and TRBJ1-4; 7 bases map to TRBD1. J gave up 8 bases and V 4 bases, and 8 bases lay outside the gene matches. The CDR3 is 14 amino acids. Germline lookup yields CDR1 SGHRS and CDR2 YFSETQ. The CDR3 sequence is CASSLGTVREKLFF. Written as DNA, the CDR3 is TGCGCCAGCAGCCTCGGGACAGTTAGGGAAAAACTGTTTTTT.

The chain recombines TRBV7-2 with TRBJ2-7, with D perhaps matching TRBD2 (5 bases). The germline gives CDR1 SGHTA, CDR2 FQGNSA. V lost 1 base and J lost 4, with 11 bases in between. This CDR3 is 14 amino acids long. The CDR3 region has the DNA TGTGCCAGCAGCTTAGTCCTGGGCGGGTACGAGCAGTACTTC. Translation: CASSLVLGGYEQYF.

The chain has TRBV5-4 and TRBJ2-1; D not resolved. The CDR3 covers 14 residues. The germline V gene encodes CDR1 SGHNT and CDR2 YYREEE (reference sequence). V was pared by 4 bases and J by 5 bases, with 13 bases between. The CDR3 DNA reads as TGTGCCAGCAGCATCGACGGGTCGAACAATGAGCAGTTCTTC. As protein: CASSIDGSNNEQFF.

The rearrangement uses TRBV5-1 and TRBJ1-1, with 8 bases identical to TRBD1. With V trimmed by 4 bases and J by 5 bases, 7 bases remained unmatched. This CDR3 is 14 amino acids long. In germline, CDR1 is SGHRS, CDR2 YFSETQ. The CDR3 region is CASSETGEGTEAFF. For the CDR3, the DNA is TGCGCCAGCAGCGAGACAGGGGAGGGTACTGAAGCTTTCTTT.

The chain links TRBV6-5 to TRBJ1-2, with D perhaps TRBD1 (5 bases). The V and J ends lost 2 bases and 8 bases respectively, with 12 bases between them. Germline-derived CDR1 and CDR2 are MNHEY and SVGAGI. CDR3 length: 13 amino acids. Here the CDR3 reads CASSYGGVGGYTF. CDR3 DNA: TGTGCCAGCAGTTACGGAGGGGTGGGCGGCTACACCTTC.

This chain joins TRBV19 and TRBJ1-5; tentative D call: TRBD1 (6 bases). The CDR3 covers 16 residues. CDR1 and CDR2 from the germline V gene are LNHDA and SQIVND (reference sequence). V dropped 3 bases and J dropped 2 bases, with 14 bases sitting between them. DNA of the CDR3: TGTGCCAGTAGTATCAGGGGTGGAAACGGCAATCAGCCCCAGCATTTT. This translates into CASSIRGGNGNQPQHF.

The rearrangement links TRBV18 to TRBJ2-7; 11 positions match TRBD1. V was clipped by 3 bases and J by 2 bases; unmatched bases: 3. Looked up from germline, CDR1 is KGHSH and CDR2 is LQKENI. CDR3 length: 15 amino acids. Here the CDR3 DNA reads TGTGCCAGCTCACCGGGGACAGGGGGGACCTACGAGCAGTACTTC. This gives the protein CASSPGTGGTYEQYF.

This chain links TRBV5-1 with TRBJ2-6; possibly TRBD1 for D (7 bases). Germline V gene lookup returns CDR1 SGHRS and CDR2 YFSETQ. CDR3 size: 15 residues. V shed 6 bases and J shed 3 bases, with 13 bases lying between them. CDR3 DNA sequence: TGCGCCAGCATGCCAGGGGGGAGTGGGGCCAACGTCCTGACTTTC. Translated, it gives CASMPGGSGANVLTF.

The chain combines TRBV2 with TRBJ1-2; D unresolved. The CDR3 is 14 amino acids. V was clipped by 0 bases and J by 8 bases, with 13 bases between them. Germline values: CDR1 SNHLY, CDR2 FYNNEI. CDR3: CASSEATGGLGYTF. CDR3 in DNA: TGTGCCAGCAGTGAAGCTACTGGCGGCTTGGGCTACACCTTC.

This chain uses TRBV5-1 with TRBJ1-1, with 7 bases that match TRBD1. The CDR3 consists of 16 residues. The germline V gene has CDR1 SGHRS and CDR2 YFSETQ. V dropped 1 base and J dropped 0; count of bases not matched to a gene: 6. DNA for the CDR3: TGCGCCAGCAGCTTGTACCCGGGACAGTTGAACACTGAAGCTTTCTTT. Protein sequence: CASSLYPGQLNTEAFF.

The J gene is TRBJ2-2, the V gene TRBV7-6; D uncertain. CDR3 length: 13 residues. The V gene's germline CDR1 is SGHVS and CDR2 FNYEAQ. The ends were cut back, 5 bases at V and 7 bases at J, with 11 bases in the middle. The CDR3 coding sequence is TGTGCCAGCAGCCATATCCTTAGCGGGGAGCTGTTTTTT. Protein product: CASSHILSGELFF.

This sequence joins TRBV28 and TRBJ1-3, with 8 bases that match TRBD1. The CDR3 has 14 residues. V lost 5 bases, J lost 4 bases, and 4 bases stayed unmatched. The V gene's germline CDR1 is MDHEN and CDR2 SYDVKM. The DNA for the CDR3 is TGTGCCAGCAGTCTTCGACAGGGGGGAAACACCATATATTTT. Amino acids: CASSLRQGGNTIYF.

The DNA for the CDR3 is TGCGCCAGCAGCCTGGGCTTTCCTTACGAGACCCAGTACTTC. It encodes CASSLGFPYETQYF. The chain links TRBV4-1 to TRBJ2-5, with D unclear. The CDR3 runs 14 residues. Deletions cut 4 bases from V and 5 bases from J, with 14 bases between. The germline V gene has CDR1 MGHRA and CDR2 YSYEKL.

This chain uses TRBV28 with TRBJ2-3; 12 bases line up with TRBD2. V trimming: 6 bases; J trimming: 5 bases; junction bases outside the gene matches: 12. The CDR3 consists of 17 residues. Germline loops: CDR1 MDHEN, CDR2 SYDVKM. The CDR3 bases are TGTGCCAGCAGCATACTCGGGCTAGCGGGGGGGCAAGATACGCAGTATTTT. Translating gives CASSILGLAGGQDTQYF.

This chain joins TRBV5-1 and TRBJ2-5, with TRBD2 identical over 12 bases. Germline values: CDR1 SGHRS, CDR2 YFSETQ. The V and J ends lost 0 bases and 4 bases, in that order; junction bases with no gene match: 7. This CDR3 has 17 amino acids. This CDR3 is CASSLEELAGGSETQYF. The CDR3 DNA sequence: TGCGCCAGCAGCTTGGAGGAACTAGCGGGGGGATCAGAGACCCAGTACTTC.

This rearrangement joins TRBV5-1 to TRBJ2-2, with D tentatively TRBD2 (5 bases). V shed 2 bases and J shed 9 bases, with 17 bases lying between them. The CDR3 consists of 15 residues. CDR1 SGHRS and CDR2 YFSETQ come from the germline V gene. CDR3: CASSFEEFSGRELFF. CDR3 nucleotides: TGCGCCAGCAGCTTCGAGGAGTTCTCGGGGAGGGAGCTGTTTTTT.

This clone was counted between two and nine times. The V and J genes are TRBV6-5 and TRBJ2-1, with a tentative D call TRBD2 (6 bases). Trimming cost V 6 bases and J 10 bases, with 13 bases left between them. In germline, CDR1 is MNHEY, CDR2 SVGAGI. CDR3 length equals 12 residues. The CDR3 DNA reads as TGTGCCAGCAGGGGTCCCGGGAGCGAGCAGTTCTTC. It translates to CASRGPGSEQFF.

This sequence joins TRBV6-6 and TRBJ2-7, with D possibly being TRBD1 (6 bases). Germline loops: CDR1 MNHNY, CDR2 SVGAGI (reference sequence). V lost 4 bases and J 4 bases, leaving 11 bases between the germline ends. The CDR3 is made up of 13 amino acids. As DNA, the CDR3 is TGTGCCAGCAGTTCGGCAGGGACATACGAGCAGTACTTC. Translation gives CASSSAGTYEQYF.

This clone was seen only once. This chain links TRBV2 with TRBJ2-1; 10 nucleotides agree with TRBD2. From germline, CDR1 is SNHLY and CDR2 FYNNEI. The CDR3 sequence is 14 residues long. V was clipped by 4 bases and J by 13 bases; unmatched bases: 10. DNA of the CDR3: TGTGCCAGCAGTGCTCTAGCGGGGGAGCAACGCCAGTTCTTC. Protein sequence: CASSALAGEQRQFF.

The rearrangement uses TRBV19 and TRBJ1-1; TRBD1 aligns across 8 bases. Germline values: CDR1 LNHDA, CDR2 SQIVND (reference sequence). J was trimmed by 4 bases and V by 10 bases; bases with no gene match: 8. This CDR3 is built from 13 residues. Here the CDR3 reads CATKDRASTEAFF. The CDR3 DNA sequence: TGTGCCACTAAGGACAGGGCTAGCACTGAAGCTTTCTTT.

V usage is TRBV7-2 and J usage is TRBJ1-2, with unresolved D. The CDR3 totals 13 residues. Deletions cut 3 bases from V and 8 bases from J, with 13 bases between. Germline lookup yields CDR1 SGHTA and CDR2 FQGNSA. The CDR3 here is CASSLGIGAGYTF. DNA of the CDR3: TGTGCCAGCAGCTTGGGCATCGGTGCGGGCTACACCTTC.